This TCR beta chain originates from a study of T cell responses to AZD1222 COVID-19 vaccine. Germline CDR1 reads LGHDT; CDR2 reads YNNKEL (reference sequence). The CDR3 is made up of 17 amino acids. Trimming cost V 1 base and J 5 bases; bases outside gene matches: 8. The data were produced by immunoSEQ multiplex PCR, yet TCRdb's version contains in-frame clones alone and is incomplete. This table has roughly 180,000 clones, less than 95% appearing once. Study-level points and caveats: After two AZD1222 doses, spike-specific TCR breadth and depth rose versus day 0. Mostly white British, mostly female donors; authors suggested clonal diversity may be underestimated.

As concerns this clone: Its antigen is as yet unknown.

The rearrangement links TRBV3-1 (or the pseudogene TRBV3-2) to TRBJ2-7, with 13 bases that match TRBD2. Here the sequenced sample was peripheral blood, taken on day 0 of AZD1222 vaccination. The receptor's source is an adult in good health. The CDR3 loop reads CASSQGTSGLAGNEQYF. The CDR3, as DNA: TGTGCCAGCAGCCAAGGCACTTCGGGACTAGCGGGGAACGAGCAGTACTTC.